The clone carrying this T cell receptor beta chain has just a few counts. Antigen: not known. This entry comes from a study of identical twins. The study's findings and limits: Abundant beta clonotypes from cord blood had fewer insertions, unlike memory repertoires, which showed none. Sequences that were out-of-frame, alpha and twin-shared displayed an excess of low generation probability.

Germline loops: CDR1 DFQATT, CDR2 SNEGSKA (reference sequence). V lost 0 bases to trimming and J lost 4 bases, with 15 bases between them. This CDR3 contains 15 residues. Template switching created a universal primer site, and the cDNA included unique molecular identifiers. MiXCR was run by TCRdb on the 5' RACE reads, yielding one entry per CDR3 protein. The sample has 700,000 or so distinct CDR3 sequences, over 8.5% seen once. These sequences were also reported in another study, on yellow fever vaccine responses in identical twins. From that second work: Vaccine T cell responses of twins reportedly seemed partly convergent and partly personalized.

Specimen: PBMCs. This sequence was found in a young woman in good health. The rearrangement links TRBV20-1 to TRBJ1-2; D perhaps matches TRBD1 (6 bases). In nucleotides, the CDR3 is TGCAGTGCTAGAGATGTCGGAGGGGGGGTCTATGGCTACACCTTC. Protein sequence: CSARDVGGGVYGYTF.